This T cell receptor beta chain was found in a study of memory CD4+ T cells and cytomegalovirus serostatus. The method was immunoSEQ multiplex PCR; TCRdb's version includes in-frame clones alone and lacks a portion of them. Of some 52,000 clones listed, around three quarters are singletons. The sort gate was single viable CD3+CD4+CD8-CD45RO+ cells for memory CD4+ T cells. Germline V lookup: CDR1 SGHAT, CDR2 FQNNGV. The CDR3 totals 18 residues. V lost 1 base and J lost 2, with 15 bases in between. The rearrangement links TRBV11-2 to TRBJ2-6; D possibly corresponds to TRBD1 (6 bases). This TCR came from an adult in good health and CMV-seronegative. The sample comprised memory CD4+ T cells from blood. Here the CDR3 DNA reads TGTGCCAGCAGCTTAGTAAGGTTTGGGGGCGCTGGGGCCAACGTCCTGACTTTC. It specifies CASSLVRFGGAGANVLTF. The variable domain in full, completed from reference TRBV11-2 and TRBJ2-6, reads EAGVAQSPRYKIIEKRQSVAFWCNPISGHATLYWYQQILGQGPKLLIQFQNNGVVDDSQLPKDRFSAERLKGVDSTLKIQPAKLEDSAVYLCASSLVRFGGAGANVLTFGAGSRLTVL.